The subject of this entry is one T cell receptor beta chain. No cognate antigen has been identified for it. Base-call qualities are not available, and no considerably larger clone is one nucleotide away. The germline V end is reduced by 7 bases and the J end by 4 bases; junction bases left unmatched: 13. Taken from cysteine to phenylalanine, the CDR3 has 15 residues. The kept DNA is CDR3 alone, 45 bases in frame from the first base. Sequences DFQATT (CDR1) and SNEGSKA (CDR2) are obtained from the germline V gene (reference sequence). The roughly 39 donors, aged about 6 to 100 years, were systemically healthy Caucasian individuals from Russia. Around 10 milliliters of peripheral blood were collected from each donor into EDTA-treated Vacutainer tubes. PBMCs were isolated by Ficoll-Paque density-gradient centrifugation, with at least 7 million obtained per sample. Trizol reagent was used to extract total RNA from PBMCs, with at least 5 micrograms per sample. The percentages of naive CD45RAhigh/CD27high T cells were determined by flow cytometry on a PBMC aliquot from every donor.

The data belong to a study of blood T cells in healthy people across ages (dated by TCRdb to the mid-2010s). Study-wide context: In model experiments, roughly one uniquely barcoded TCR beta cDNA molecule per two T cells was captured by template switching. For two donors (one aged 18 to 30 and one aged 80 or older), the study analyzed two additional independent replicas of 1 million unique cDNA reads from the same blood draw. Donors were grouped into four age groups: young (average 16 years), middle-aged (39), aged (around 66) and long-lived (82). Using deep sequencing normalized with unique cDNA molecular identifiers, the study measured how TCR beta repertoire diversity changes with age. To avoid experimental bias, donors of different ages were randomly spread across the sequencing lanes.

Libraries came from 5' RACE. Sequencing relied on an Illumina HiSeq 2500. The second PCR ran for roughly 7 to 12 cycles and used a J-beta primer mix along with a sample-barcoded 5' primer. A unique molecular identifier was introduced onto each TCR beta cDNA molecule by a template-switch 5' adaptor carrying 12 random nucleotides. Each sample yielded at least 3 million CDR3-containing paired-end reads. First-strand cDNA synthesis was performed from all RNA using the Mint cDNA synthesis kit, with priming by a TRBC-specific oligonucleotide. Following uracil-DNA glycosylase treatment, a first 18-cycle PCR with universal primers M1SS and BC2_uni_R was performed on all cDNA. The paper's data handling went like this. For normalization, 1 million high-quality reads, each with a distinct molecular identifier, were randomly selected from each sample. Instead of being binned into consensus sequences, reads that shared molecular identifiers were thrown out. CDR3 identification, clonotype clustering and error correction used MiTCR with a Q25 quality threshold and the strictest error-elimination algorithm. Lower-bound total TCR beta diversity was estimated with a nonparametric unseen species model using Euler transformation. Using fastp trimming at Q25 and MiXCR clonotype assembly, TCRdb reanalyzed the public sequencing data and kept in-frame beta chains. Rows with one shared CDR3 protein collapse into an entry with the most common genes and DNA. TCRdb, not the original authors, processed these V and J calls. For this sample there are about 1,600,000 distinct CDR3 sequences; 35% to 45% appear just once. 7.9% of the sample comes from the top ten.

What the study reported, not specific to this receptor: As age increased, observed TCR beta diversity per million T cells dropped in a roughly linear way, and a significant reduction was already evident by age around 41. Estimates of total diversity from one million sequenced T cells were regarded as lower bounds and underestimates. Observed TCR beta diversity correlated strongly with the percentage of naive T cells measured by flow cytometry. Conclusive comparison of naive and antigen-experienced compartments was prevented by the profiling of bulk unsorted PBMCs. Compared with the aged group, the long-lived group had more naive CD4+ T cells, fewer expanded clones and increased TCR diversity, suggesting age selection. Donor CMV infection status was unknown, potentially confounding age-related changes in expanded clonotypes.

This TCR was recovered from a woman younger than 35 in good health. The chain is assembled from TRBV20-1 and TRBJ1-1, with 9 central nucleotides matching TRBD1. Sequenced: blood. The CDR3 protein: CSVGEQGQGVTEAFF. Here is the DNA: TGCAGTGTCGGAGAACAGGGACAGGGAGTCACTGAAGCTTTCTTT.